This TCR beta chain was obtained from a study of blood T cells in healthy people across ages. V was shortened by 4 bases and J by 6 bases, with 19 bases between the two germline ends. The CDR3 is 16 amino acids. Germline V gene data show CDR1 as KGHDR and CDR2 as SFDVKD. Primers used in a second PCR of about 7 to 11 cycles were a sample-barcoded 5' primer and a J-beta primer mix. In TCRdb, the 5' RACE reads were re-called with MiXCR into one record per CDR3 protein. The table includes some 760,000 distinct CDR3 sequences, 25% detected once. These same data were also listed under a study on T cells of mothers and their children.

The receptor comes from a boy aged 5 to 17 in good health. The rearrangement uses TRBV24-1 and TRBJ2-3, with a tentative D call TRBD1 (6 bases). The sequencing input was blood. The chain's CDR3 is CATSDPSLGGEDTQYF. The CDR3 region has the DNA TGTGCCACCAGTGACCCCTCCCTAGGGGGAGAGGATACGCAGTATTTT.